Below are 26 T cell receptor beta chains sequenced from a single sample in a study of blood T cell repertoires in COVID-19. The data were produced by immunoSEQ multiplex PCR, yet TCRdb's version contains in-frame clones alone and is incomplete. This sample carries 50,000 to 65,000 clones, 72% of them seen once, and the ten largest clones take about 5%. Sequenced input: peripheral blood. These receptor sequences come from a woman aged 65 to 85 with COVID-19, enrolled during active disease.

The chain joins TRBV5-8 to TRBJ2-5; 8 positions match TRBD1. After removal of 0 bases from V and 5 bases from J, the junction contained 3 bases not matched to a gene. The CDR3 has 14 residues. CDR1 and CDR2 (germline): SGHTS, YDEGEE. CDR3 amino acids: CASSLGRGLETQYF. The CDR3 DNA reads as TGTGCCAGCAGCTTGGGCAGGGGGCTGGAGACCCAGTACTTC.

The chain is built from TRBV18 and TRBJ2-1; perhaps TRBD2 as D (6 bases). V was cut by 3 bases and J by 2 bases, with 8 bases left in between. Germline V lookup: CDR1 KGHSH, CDR2 LQKENI. The CDR3 is 14 residues long. DNA of the CDR3: TGTGCCAGCTCACCCCCTAGCGCCTACAATGAGCAGTTCTTC. This encodes CASSPPSAYNEQFF.

The J gene is TRBJ2-1, the V gene TRBV12-5; TRBD1 might be the D (6 bases). Germline lookup yields CDR1 LGHNT and CDR2 FRNRAP. This CDR3 spans 16 amino acids. V was trimmed by 1 base and J by 3 bases, leaving 13 bases between them. The CDR3 DNA is TGTGCTAGTGGTTTGGATAAGGGACACTACTACAATGAGCAGTTCTTC. The encoded protein is CASGLDKGHYYNEQFF.

The chain joins TRBV19 to TRBJ1-2; the match to TRBD1 covers 7 bases. Trimming took 5 bases from V and 4 from J; bases not matched to a gene: 7. The CDR3 is made up of 14 amino acids. The V gene's germline CDR1 is LNHDA and CDR2 SQIVND (reference sequence). CDR3 nucleotides: TGTGCCAGTAGTGTGACAGGGAATATCTATGGCTACACCTTC. Encoded protein: CASSVTGNIYGYTF.

This chain uses TRBV18 with TRBJ2-5; maybe TRBD1 (5 bases). In germline, CDR1 is KGHSH, CDR2 LQKENI. The CDR3 loop spans 15 amino acids. The V end was cut by 1 base, the J end by 4 bases, with 13 bases between. The CDR3 loop is CASSPRFSQGETQYF. CDR3 DNA sequence: TGTGCCAGCTCACCACGCTTTAGTCAGGGAGAGACCCAGTACTTC.

This chain connects TRBV2 to TRBJ2-1; weak D call: TRBD2 (6 bases). Germline CDR1 and CDR2: SNHLY and FYNNEI. V lost 8 bases to trimming and J lost 4 bases, with 12 bases between them. The CDR3 runs to 13 residues. DNA of the CDR3: TGTGCCAGCCTTAGGGAGGCTTACAATGAGCAGTTCTTC. The encoded protein is CASLREAYNEQFF.

The gene calls are TRBV6-2 or TRBV6-3 and TRBJ1-1, with 9 bases that match TRBD1. V lost 6 bases to trimming and J lost 1 base; unmatched junction nucleotides: 9. Germline CDR1 is MNHEY and CDR2 is SVGEGT. The length of the CDR3 is 16 residues. CDR3 amino acids: CASSETGGVGNTEAFF. The CDR3 nucleotides are TGTGCCAGCAGCGAAACAGGGGGCGTTGGGAACACTGAAGCTTTCTTT.

V gene TRBV6-5 combines with J gene TRBJ2-2, with TRBD2 as a possible D gene (6 bases). Germline values: CDR1 MNHEY, CDR2 SVGAGI. Trimming stripped 5 bases from V and 7 bases from J, with 14 bases between. CDR3 length: 14 amino acids. In DNA form, the CDR3 reads TGTGCCAGCAGTCCGGGAGTGCAGAGCGGGGAGCTGTTTTTT. It translates to CASSPGVQSGELFF.

V gene TRBV7-6 combines with J gene TRBJ2-5; 7 bases agree with TRBD1. J was trimmed by 7 bases and V by 0 bases; bases with no gene match: 5. Per germline, CDR1 SGHVS and CDR2 FNYEAQ. The CDR3 runs to 14 residues. The CDR3 DNA reads TGTGCCAGCAGCTTAGCGCAGGGGGAGACGACCCAGTACTTC. Translated: CASSLAQGETTQYF.

V is TRBV9 and J is TRBJ2-2; D gene unclear. The V end lost 1 base, the J end lost 6 bases, and 22 bases lay between the germline ends. The V gene's germline CDR1 is SGDLS and CDR2 YYNGEE. This CDR3 region has 18 residues. The CDR3 sequence is CASSVSPVGPLLPGELFF. Written as DNA, the CDR3 is TGTGCCAGCAGCGTATCCCCAGTGGGCCCTTTACTTCCCGGGGAGCTGTTTTTT.

The V and J genes are TRBV4-3 and TRBJ2-1; possible D gene TRBD2, 5 bases. Germline-derived CDR1 and CDR2 are LGHNA and YSLEER. CDR3 length: 16 residues. Trimming cost V 0 bases and J 5 bases, with 14 bases left between them. The CDR3 nucleotides are TGCGCCAGCAGCCAAGAGGTCCCTAGCCCCAACAATGAGCAGTTCTTC. The encoded protein is CASSQEVPSPNNEQFF.

This sequence joins TRBV11-3 and TRBJ2-1; D might be TRBD2 (6 bases). The CDR3 runs 16 residues. V dropped 5 bases and J dropped 8 bases, with 22 bases sitting between them. Per germline, CDR1 SGHNT and CDR2 YENEEA. The CDR3 sequence: CASSPRGTALVHEQFF. The CDR3 DNA reads TGTGCCAGCAGCCCACGGGGGACGGCCCTAGTACATGAGCAGTTCTTC.

The chain combines TRBV10-3 with TRBJ1-6, with no clear D. CDR3 length: 14 residues. Germline V gives CDR1 ENHRY, CDR2 SYGVKD. V shed 2 bases and J shed 10 bases, with 12 bases lying between them. The CDR3 loop is CAISELGGNSPLHF. The CDR3 coding sequence is TGTGCCATCAGTGAGCTGGGAGGGAACTCACCCCTCCACTTT.

The gene calls are TRBV5-4 and TRBJ1-6; 7 bases fit TRBD1. Trimming took 4 bases from V and 7 from J; bases not matched to a gene: 5. CDR1 and CDR2 (germline): SGHNT, YYREEE (reference sequence). The CDR3 is 14 amino acids. As DNA, the CDR3 is TGTGCCAGCAGCGTCGGGACAGTCAATTCACCCCTCCACTTT. It yields the protein CASSVGTVNSPLHF.

There are many counts of this clone. This sequence joins TRBV7-9 and TRBJ1-5; TRBD1 aligns across 9 bases. The CDR3 runs to 19 residues. CDR1 and CDR2 from the germline V gene are SEHNR and FQNEAQ (reference sequence). Trimming removed 0 bases from V and 0 bases from J; junction bases left unmatched: 9. CDR3 nucleotides: TGTGCCAGCAGCTTAGCGGGGACAGGGATGTTATATAGCAATCAGCCCCAGCATTTT. Its protein is CASSLAGTGMLYSNQPQHF. The full variable domain, completed using reference TRBV7-9 and TRBJ1-5, is DTGVSQNPRHKITKRGQNVTFRCDPISEHNRLYWYRQTLGQGPEFLTYFQNEAQLEKSRLLSDRFSAERPKGSFSTLEIQRTEQGDSAMYLCASSLAGTGMLYSNQPQHFGDGTRLSIL.

The chain employs TRBV29-1 and TRBJ2-2, with 9 bases identical to TRBD2. CDR3 size: 15 residues. Germline-derived CDR1 and CDR2 are SQVTM and ANQGSEA. Trimming took 2 bases from V and 4 from J; bases not matched to a gene: 5. Here the CDR3 DNA reads TGCAGCGTTGAACCCTCTAGCGGGATCACCGGGGAGCTGTTTTTT. It specifies CSVEPSSGITGELFF.

This chain links TRBV6-5 with TRBJ2-5; 9 bases line up with TRBD2. CDR1 MNHEY and CDR2 SVGAGI come from the germline V gene. The CDR3 runs 15 residues. With 7 bases clipped from V and 4 bases from J, the junction kept 10 bases outside the gene matches. The CDR3 DNA reads TGTGCCAGCACCTTTAGCGGGAGCGGGGGAGAGACCCAGTACTTC. Translation: CASTFSGSGGETQYF.

The V call is TRBV5-1, the J call TRBJ1-1; a weak D match, TRBD1 (6 bases). This CDR3 is built from 14 residues. Trimming removed 4 bases at V and 2 bases at J, with 12 bases between. From germline, CDR1 is SGHRS and CDR2 YFSETQ. The CDR3 DNA reads as TGCGCCAGCAGCGGATTACAGGGCAACACTGAAGCTTTCTTT. Amino acids: CASSGLQGNTEAFF.

The chain uses TRBV4-3 and TRBJ2-3; D call uncertain. The CDR3 is 19 amino acids. Germline V gene sequence: CDR1 LGHNA, CDR2 YSLEER. Trimming took 0 bases from V and 2 from J, leaving 21 bases between them. The CDR3: CASSQDFKSASLNTDTQYF. CDR3 in DNA: TGCGCCAGCAGCCAAGATTTTAAGTCCGCCTCACTAAACACAGATACGCAGTATTTT.

This chain connects TRBV2 to TRBJ1-1; D unclear. V lost 0 bases and J 10 bases, leaving 6 bases between the germline ends. The CDR3 is 11 amino acids. From germline, CDR1 is SNHLY and CDR2 FYNNEI. CDR3 amino acids: CASSEAPRAFF. CDR3 sequence (DNA): TGTGCCAGCAGTGAAGCCCCCAGAGCTTTCTTT.

This chain connects TRBV19 to TRBJ1-2, with 9 nucleotides matching TRBD1. Unmatched junction bases numbered 4, after V lost 4 bases and J lost 4 bases. The germline CDR1 and CDR2 sequences are LNHDA and SQIVND (reference sequence). This CDR3 has 14 amino acids. The CDR3 DNA is TGTGCCAGTAGTACGGACAGGGGATTCTATGGCTACACCTTC. Protein sequence: CASSTDRGFYGYTF.

This chain joins TRBV21-1 and TRBJ1-1. TRBV21-1 is reported as a pseudogene. The CDR3 consists of 16 residues. Here the CDR3 reads CASSTRRSVLNTEAFF. CDR3 DNA sequence: TGTGCCAGCAGCACCCGCCGAAGTGTACTCAACACTGAAGCTTTCTTT.

The chain uses TRBV6-2 or TRBV6-3 and TRBJ2-5; 8 bases fit TRBD1. The CDR3 spans 16 residues. Germline V gene sequence: CDR1 MNHEY, CDR2 SVGEGT. Trimming at V came to 6 bases and at J to 5 bases, leaving 14 bases not matched to a gene. The CDR3 DNA reads TGTGCCAGCAGCCCCTGGACAGGGAGGAGTTTGGAGACCCAGTACTTC. It encodes CASSPWTGRSLETQYF.

The chain couples TRBV7-2 to TRBJ2-3, with D unclear. The germline V gene has CDR1 SGHTA and CDR2 FQGNSA. This CDR3 spans 12 amino acids. Trimming took 8 bases from V and 2 from J, leaving 8 bases between them. The CDR3 nucleotides read TGTGCCAGCTCCTTTTACACAGATACGCAGTATTTT. This encodes CASSFYTDTQYF.

V usage is TRBV5-5 and J usage is TRBJ2-7; a weak D match, TRBD2 (5 bases). Looked up from germline, CDR1 is SGHKS and CDR2 is YYEKEE (reference sequence). The CDR3 spans 15 residues. V gave up 6 bases and J gave up 0 bases, with 16 bases separating them. The CDR3 loop is CASTRRAETSYEQYF. The CDR3 nucleotides read TGTGCCAGCACCCGGCGGGCAGAAACCTCCTACGAGCAGTACTTC.

The chain has TRBV5-6 and TRBJ2-1; 7 positions match TRBD2. In germline, CDR1 is SGHDT, CDR2 YYEEEE. The J segment lost 9 bases and the V segment lost 0 bases, leaving 9 bases of the junction unmatched. The CDR3 covers 15 residues. CDR3 protein: CASSLEIQRDGEQFF. CDR3 DNA sequence: TGTGCCAGCAGCTTGGAGATACAGCGGGATGGTGAGCAGTTCTTC.